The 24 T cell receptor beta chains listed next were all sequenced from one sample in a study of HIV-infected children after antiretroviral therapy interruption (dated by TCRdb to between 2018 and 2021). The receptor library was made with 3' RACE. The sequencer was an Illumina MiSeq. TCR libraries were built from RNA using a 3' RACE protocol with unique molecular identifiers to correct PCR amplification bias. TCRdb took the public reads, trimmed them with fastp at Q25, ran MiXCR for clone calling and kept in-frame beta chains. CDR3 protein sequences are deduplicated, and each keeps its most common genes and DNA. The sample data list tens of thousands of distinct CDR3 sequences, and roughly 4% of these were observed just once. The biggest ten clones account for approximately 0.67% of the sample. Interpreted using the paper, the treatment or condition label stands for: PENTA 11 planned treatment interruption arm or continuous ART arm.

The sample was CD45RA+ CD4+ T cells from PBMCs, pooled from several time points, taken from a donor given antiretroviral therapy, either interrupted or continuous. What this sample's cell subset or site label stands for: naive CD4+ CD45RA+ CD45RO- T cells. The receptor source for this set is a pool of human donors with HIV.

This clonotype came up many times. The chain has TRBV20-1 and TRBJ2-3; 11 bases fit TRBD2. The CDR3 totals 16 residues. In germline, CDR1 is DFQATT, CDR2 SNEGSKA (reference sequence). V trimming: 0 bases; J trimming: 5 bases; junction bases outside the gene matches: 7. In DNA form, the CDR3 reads TGCAGTGCTAGAGATAGACTAGCGGGGTGGAGAGATACGCAGTATTTT. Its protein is CSARDRLAGWRDTQYF.

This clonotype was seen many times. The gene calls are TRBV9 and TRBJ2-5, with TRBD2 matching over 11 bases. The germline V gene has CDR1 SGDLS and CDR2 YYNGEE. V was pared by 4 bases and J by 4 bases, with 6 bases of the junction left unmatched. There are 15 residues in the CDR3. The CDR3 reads CASSYTTSGGETQYF. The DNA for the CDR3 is TGTGCCAGCAGCTACACTACTAGCGGGGGAGAGACCCAGTACTTC.

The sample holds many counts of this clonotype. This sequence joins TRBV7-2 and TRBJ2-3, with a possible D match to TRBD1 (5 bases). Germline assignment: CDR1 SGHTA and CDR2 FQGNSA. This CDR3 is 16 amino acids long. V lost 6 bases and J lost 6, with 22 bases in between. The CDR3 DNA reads TGTGCCAGCAGTTATTCGACAGTCTCAAGGTCTGATACGCAGTATTTT. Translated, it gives CASSYSTVSRSDTQYF.

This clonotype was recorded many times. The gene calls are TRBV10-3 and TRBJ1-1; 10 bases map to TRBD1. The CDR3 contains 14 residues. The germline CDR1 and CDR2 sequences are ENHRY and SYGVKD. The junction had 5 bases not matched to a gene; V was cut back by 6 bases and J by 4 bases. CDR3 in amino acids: CAISRGQGSTEAFF. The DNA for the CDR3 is TGTGCCATCAGCCGGGGACAGGGGTCCACTGAAGCTTTCTTT.

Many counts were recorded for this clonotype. CDR3 bases: TGTGCCAGCAGTTTTGGACAGCTAAGAGATACGCAGTATTTT. It is translated as CASSFGQLRDTQYF. The rearrangement joins TRBV28 to TRBJ2-3; a weak D match, TRBD1 (6 bases). The germline V and J ends were trimmed by 3 bases and 5 bases, with 12 bases remaining between them. This CDR3 spans 14 amino acids. CDR1 is MDHEN and CDR2 is SYDVKM in the germline V gene.

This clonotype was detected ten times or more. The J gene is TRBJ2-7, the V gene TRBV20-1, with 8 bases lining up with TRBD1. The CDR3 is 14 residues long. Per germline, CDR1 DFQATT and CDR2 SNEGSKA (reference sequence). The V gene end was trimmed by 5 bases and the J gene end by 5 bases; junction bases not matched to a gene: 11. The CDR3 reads CSAGRTGKDNEQYF. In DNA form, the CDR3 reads TGCAGTGCTGGGAGGACAGGGAAAGATAACGAGCAGTACTTC.

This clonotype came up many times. In DNA form, the CDR3 reads TGTGCCAGCAGCCATGCGGGACAGGCAGATACGCAGTATTTT. Translated, it gives CASSHAGQADTQYF. The chain links TRBV3-1 to TRBJ2-3; 8 nucleotides agree with TRBD1. There are 14 residues in the CDR3. After removal of 3 bases from V and 4 bases from J, the junction contained 3 bases not matched to a gene. Per germline, CDR1 LGHDT and CDR2 YNNKEL (reference sequence).

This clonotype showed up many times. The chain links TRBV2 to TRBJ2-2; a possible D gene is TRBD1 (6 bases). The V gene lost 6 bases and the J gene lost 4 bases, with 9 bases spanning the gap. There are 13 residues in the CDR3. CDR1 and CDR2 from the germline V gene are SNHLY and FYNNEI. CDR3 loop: CASRDRSTGELFF. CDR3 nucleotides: TGTGCCAGCAGGGACAGAAGCACCGGGGAGCTGTTTTTT.

CDR3 bases: TGTGCCAGCAGTCCCCAGGGGGCGGTCGGGGAGCTGTTTTTT. Translation: CASSPQGAVGELFF. The chain has TRBV7-9 and TRBJ2-2; 8 nucleotides line up with TRBD1. Germline V gene sequence: CDR1 SEHNR, CDR2 FQNEAQ (reference sequence). The CDR3 loop spans 14 amino acids. After removal of 6 bases from V and 7 bases from J, the junction contained 7 bases not matched to a gene.

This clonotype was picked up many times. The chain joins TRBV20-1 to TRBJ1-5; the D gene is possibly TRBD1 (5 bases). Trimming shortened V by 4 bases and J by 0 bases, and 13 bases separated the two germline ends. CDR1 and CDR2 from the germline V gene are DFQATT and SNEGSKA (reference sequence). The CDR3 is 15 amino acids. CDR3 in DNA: TGCAGTGCTACCGGAGACGGGACTAGCAATCAGCCCCAGCATTTT. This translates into CSATGDGTSNQPQHF.

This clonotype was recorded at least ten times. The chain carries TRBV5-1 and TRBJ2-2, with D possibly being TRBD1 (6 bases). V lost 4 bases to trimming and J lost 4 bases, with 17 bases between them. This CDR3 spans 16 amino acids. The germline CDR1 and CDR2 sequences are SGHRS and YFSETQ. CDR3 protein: CASSLEPGQLTGELFF. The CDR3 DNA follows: TGCGCCAGCAGCCTTGAACCGGGACAACTCACCGGGGAGCTGTTTTTT.

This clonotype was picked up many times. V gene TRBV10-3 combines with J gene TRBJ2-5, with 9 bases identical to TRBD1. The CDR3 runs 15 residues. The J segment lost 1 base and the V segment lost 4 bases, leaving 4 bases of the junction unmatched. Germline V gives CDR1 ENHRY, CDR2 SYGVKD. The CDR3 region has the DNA TGTGCCATCAGTGGGACAGGGGTCCGCCAAGAGACCCAGTACTTC. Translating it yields CAISGTGVRQETQYF.

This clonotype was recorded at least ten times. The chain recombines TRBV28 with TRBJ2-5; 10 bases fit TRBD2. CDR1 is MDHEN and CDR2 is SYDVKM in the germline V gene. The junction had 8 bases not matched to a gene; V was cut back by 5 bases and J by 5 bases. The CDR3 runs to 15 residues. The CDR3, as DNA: TGTGCCAGCAGTAGCCTAGCGGGGGTCGAGGAGACCCAGTACTTC. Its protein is CASSSLAGVEETQYF.

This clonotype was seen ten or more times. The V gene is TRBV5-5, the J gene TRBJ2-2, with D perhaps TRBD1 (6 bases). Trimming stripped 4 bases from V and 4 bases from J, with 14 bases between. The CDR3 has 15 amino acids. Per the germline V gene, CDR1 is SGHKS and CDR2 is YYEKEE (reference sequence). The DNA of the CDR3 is TGTGCCAGCAGCAATGTTCCAGGGGTCACCGGGGAGCTGTTTTTT. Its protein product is CASSNVPGVTGELFF.

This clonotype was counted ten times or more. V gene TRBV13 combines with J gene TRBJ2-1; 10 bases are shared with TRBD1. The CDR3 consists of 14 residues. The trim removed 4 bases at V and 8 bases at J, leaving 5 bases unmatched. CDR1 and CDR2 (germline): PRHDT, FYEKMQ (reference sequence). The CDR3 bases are TGTGCCAGCAGCTGGGGACAGGGGAGGGATGAGCAGTTCTTC. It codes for CASSWGQGRDEQFF.

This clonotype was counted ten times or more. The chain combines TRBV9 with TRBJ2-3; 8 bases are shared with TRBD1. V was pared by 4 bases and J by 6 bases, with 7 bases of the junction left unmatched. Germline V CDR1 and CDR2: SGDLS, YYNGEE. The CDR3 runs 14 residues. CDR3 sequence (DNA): TGTGCCAGCAGCTTCAGACAGGGGAGTGATACGCAGTATTTT. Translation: CASSFRQGSDTQYF.

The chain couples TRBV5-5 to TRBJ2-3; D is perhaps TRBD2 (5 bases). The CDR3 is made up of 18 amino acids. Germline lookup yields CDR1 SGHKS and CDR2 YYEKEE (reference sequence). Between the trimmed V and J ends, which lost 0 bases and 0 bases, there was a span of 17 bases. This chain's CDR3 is CASSLASRADSSTDTQYF. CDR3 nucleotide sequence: TGTGCCAGCAGCTTGGCCTCCAGAGCGGATTCTAGCACAGATACGCAGTATTTT.

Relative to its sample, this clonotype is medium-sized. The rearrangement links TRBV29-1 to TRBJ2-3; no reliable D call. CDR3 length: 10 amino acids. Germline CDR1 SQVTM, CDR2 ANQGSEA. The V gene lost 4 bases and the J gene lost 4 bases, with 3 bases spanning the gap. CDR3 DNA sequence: TGCAGCGTTGTCCCAGATACGCAGTATTTT. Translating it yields CSVVPDTQYF.

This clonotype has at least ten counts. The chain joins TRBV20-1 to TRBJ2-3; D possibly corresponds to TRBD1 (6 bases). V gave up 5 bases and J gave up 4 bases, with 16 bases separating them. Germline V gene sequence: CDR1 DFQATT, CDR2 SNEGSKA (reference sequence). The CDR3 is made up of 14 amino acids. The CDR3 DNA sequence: TGCAGTGCTTGGCACAGGGTAGGCGCAGATACGCAGTATTTT. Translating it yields CSAWHRVGADTQYF.

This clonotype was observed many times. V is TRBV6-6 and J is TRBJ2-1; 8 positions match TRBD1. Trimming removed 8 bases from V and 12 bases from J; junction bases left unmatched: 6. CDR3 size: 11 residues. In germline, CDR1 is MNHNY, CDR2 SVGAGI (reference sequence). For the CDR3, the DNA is TGTGCCAGCGGGACAGGAAAGGGGCAGTTCTTC. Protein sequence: CASGTGKGQFF.

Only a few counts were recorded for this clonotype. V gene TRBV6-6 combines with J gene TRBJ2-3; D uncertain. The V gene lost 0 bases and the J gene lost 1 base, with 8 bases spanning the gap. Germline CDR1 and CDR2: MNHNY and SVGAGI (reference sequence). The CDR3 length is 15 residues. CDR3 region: CASSYSTVGTDTQYF. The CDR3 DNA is TGTGCCAGCAGTTACTCTACGGTCGGCACAGATACGCAGTATTTT.

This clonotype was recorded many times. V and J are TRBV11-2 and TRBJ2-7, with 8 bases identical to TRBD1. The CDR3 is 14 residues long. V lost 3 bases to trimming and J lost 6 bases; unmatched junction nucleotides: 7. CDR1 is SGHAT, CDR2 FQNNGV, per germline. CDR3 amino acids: CASSFDITGGEQYF. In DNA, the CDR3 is TGTGCCAGCAGCTTCGATATTACAGGGGGCGAGCAGTACTTC.

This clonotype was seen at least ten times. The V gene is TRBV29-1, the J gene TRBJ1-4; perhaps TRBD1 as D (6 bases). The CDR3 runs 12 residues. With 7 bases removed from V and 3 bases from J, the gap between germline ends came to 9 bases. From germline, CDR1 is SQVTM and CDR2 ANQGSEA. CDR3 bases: TGCAGCGCCGGACAGCCTAATGAAAAACTGTTTTTT. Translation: CSAGQPNEKLFF.

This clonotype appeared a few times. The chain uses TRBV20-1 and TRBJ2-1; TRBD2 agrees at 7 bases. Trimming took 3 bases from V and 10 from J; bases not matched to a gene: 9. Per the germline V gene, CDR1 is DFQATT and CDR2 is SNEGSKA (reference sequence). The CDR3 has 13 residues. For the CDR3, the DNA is TGCAGTGCTAGTAGGCTAGCGGACGCGGAGCAGTTCTTC. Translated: CSASRLADAEQFF.